One sample yielded the 5 T cell receptor beta chains listed below, sequenced in a study of T-cell reconstitution after alpha-beta-depleted transplantation in children. During its preparation, the TCRbeta library received unique molecular identifiers. TCRdb re-called the PCR reads with MiXCR, one entry per CDR3 protein. The sample shows more than 550,000 distinct CDR3 sequences, over 9.5% of them seen only once. The source material was PBMCs from the stem cell graft donor, sampled from the stem cell graft. The receptors here all came from a human donor who donated a stem cell graft to a child with acute myeloid leukemia.

This clonotype was counted only a few times. V gene TRBV7-2 combines with J gene TRBJ2-3, with 8 bases that match TRBD1. The ends lost 2 bases at V and 9 bases at J; junction bases unmatched: 13. CDR1 is SGHTA and CDR2 is FQGNSA in the germline V gene. This CDR3 region has 16 residues. This chain's CDR3 is CASSLSRHRGAQTQYF. The CDR3 region has the DNA TGTGCCAGCAGCTTATCGAGGCACAGGGGGGCGCAAACGCAGTATTTT. Combining the CDR3 with reference TRBV7-2 and TRBJ2-3 gives the whole variable domain GAGVSQSPSNKVTEKGKDVELRCDPISGHTALYWYRQSLGQGLEFLIYFQGNSAPDKSGLPSDRFSAERTGGSVSTLTIQRTQQEDSAVYLCASSLSRHRGAQTQYFGPGTRLTVL.

This clonotype was counted many times. V and J are TRBV19 and TRBJ2-2; D unclear. Trimming shortened V by 6 bases and J by 6 bases, and 11 bases separated the two germline ends. Germline V gene sequence: CDR1 LNHDA, CDR2 SQIVND (reference sequence). The CDR3 covers 13 residues. The CDR3, as DNA: TGTGCCAGTAGCTCTCTTGGGGCCGGGGAGCTGTTTTTT. Residues: CASSSLGAGELFF. Full variable domain (rest looked up from reference TRBV19 and TRBJ2-2): DGGITQSPKYLFRKEGQNVTLSCEQNLNHDAMYWYRQDPGQGLRLIYYSQIVNDFQKGDIAEGYSVSREKKESFPLTVTSAQKNPTAFYLCASSSLGAGELFFGEGSRLTVL.

This clonotype was detected a few times. This chain connects TRBV12-3 or TRBV12-4 to TRBJ2-1, with TRBD2 as a possible D gene (6 bases). Trimming removed 3 bases from V and 6 bases from J, with 15 bases in between. This CDR3 contains 15 residues. The CDR3 region is CASSFGPGVSNEQFF. The CDR3 nucleotides are TGTGCCAGCAGTTTTGGTCCGGGAGTGAGCAATGAGCAGTTCTTC.

This clonotype came up a few times. The chain employs TRBV13 and TRBJ1-2, with D hard to call. The CDR3 covers 14 residues. Per germline, CDR1 PRHDT and CDR2 FYEKMQ (reference sequence). V was clipped by 5 bases and J by 2 bases, with 12 bases between them. The CDR3 loop is CASSRLMMNYGYTF. CDR3 DNA: TGTGCCAGCAGCCGTCTTATGATGAACTATGGCTACACCTTC. The full variable domain, with the rest looked up from reference TRBV13 and TRBJ1-2, is AAGVIQSPRHLIKEKRETATLKCYPIPRHDTVYWYQQGPGQDPQFLISFYEKMQSDKGSIPDRFSAQQFSDYHSELNMSSLELGDSALYFCASSRLMMNYGYTFGSGTRLTVV.

Note on this clonotype: It is likely a read error, because the conserved phenylalanine at the end of the CDR3 is missing. The DNA is left out, because the CDR3 cannot be placed on it with certainty; the CDR3 is given as TCRdb lists it. CDR3 in amino acids: CSASWSDGGLAEI. V is TRBV20-1 and J is TRBJ2-4; TRBD2, the table's D call, lacks a check against the DNA. The CDR3 has 13 residues if both end residues are counted. Germline CDR1 DFQATT, CDR2 SNEGSKA (reference sequence).